The present TCR beta chain was sequenced within a study of T cells in placental villitis. The wider study: Two control placentae were preterm but lacked significant pathology.

This CDR3 has 13 amino acids. Germline V gene sequence: CDR1 MGHRA, CDR2 YSYEKL. Trimming pared 0 bases from V and 0 bases from J, leaving 1 base between. About 10 control placentae without villitis were matched by gestational age. General observations from the study: Infectious CMV placentae carried more CMV-specific clones (around 0.01) than villitis of unknown etiology (roughly 0.00096). Median clonality was roughly 0.05 in villitis of unknown etiology placentae versus about 0.006 in controls.

For this clone: What it binds is unknown.

This was the immunoSEQ v4 assay. The table came from immunoSEQ multiplex PCR; TCRdb's copy has only in-frame clones and leaves some out. The data show more than 200 clones, approximately 97% seen once. This clonotype was sampled from a human donor in good health; the placental T cells may come from both mother and fetus. Material for sequencing was placental tissue containing maternal and fetal cells. J is TRBJ2-3 and V is TRBV4-1; no clear D gene. CDR3 sequence (DNA): TGCGCCAGCAGCCAAGACAGCACAGATACGCAGTATTTT. Protein sequence: CASSQDSTDTQYF.